This T cell receptor beta chain was captured in a study of blood T cell repertoires in COVID-19. At the level of the study: The analysed material was cDNA or gDNA that came from T cells, B-cell-depleted T cells, or PBMCs.

CDR3 size: 17 residues. J was trimmed by 1 base and V by 3 bases; bases with no gene match: 10. The germline V gene encodes CDR1 SGHNT and CDR2 YYREEE (reference sequence). Assay used: immunoSEQ multiplex PCR; TCRdb lists only in-frame clones, some missing. The sample shows roughly 250,000 clones, around 89% of them seen only once. Material for sequencing was peripheral blood. The clonotype originates from a young man with acute or convalescent COVID-19. This chain joins TRBV5-4 and TRBJ2-5; TRBD2 matches at 9 bases. The CDR3 reads CASSSPGRGGFQETQYF. The DNA of the CDR3 is TGTGCCAGCAGCTCCCCCGGGCGGGGGGGGTTCCAAGAGACCCAGTACTTC. Full variable domain (remainder filled in from reference TRBV5-4 and TRBJ2-5): ETGVTQSPTHLIKTRGQQVTLRCSSQSGHNTVSWYQQALGQGPQFIFQYYREEENGRGNFPPRFSGLQFPNYSSELNVNALELDDSALYLCASSSPGRGGFQETQYFGPGTRLLVL.